What follows are 31 T cell receptor beta chains derived from one specimen sequenced in a study of blood T cell repertoires in COVID-19. The method was immunoSEQ multiplex PCR; TCRdb's version includes in-frame clones alone and lacks a portion of them. The top ten hold 15% to 19% of the sample, which has over 200,000 clones, approximately 90% seen once. Sequences were obtained from PBMCs or T cells enriched from blood (not recorded which). These receptors all stem from a man aged 18-30 years who had recovered from COVID-19.

The chain joins TRBV27 to TRBJ1-2; TRBD1 matches at 7 bases. Unmatched junction bases numbered 4, after V lost 3 bases and J lost 3 bases. This CDR3 is built from 14 residues. CDR1 is MNHEY, CDR2 SMNVEV, per germline (reference sequence). CDR3 DNA: TGTGCCAGCAGTTTCCGACAGGGACACTATGGCTACACCTTC. It encodes CASSFRQGHYGYTF.

The V call is TRBV11-3, the J call TRBJ1-1; tentative D call: TRBD1 (5 bases). Trimming removed 5 bases from V and 6 bases from J, with 16 bases in between. Germline CDR1 is SGHNT and CDR2 is YENEEA. This CDR3 comprises 14 residues. The CDR3 sequence: CASSSKGTGAEAFF. The DNA for the CDR3 is TGTGCCAGCAGCAGCAAGGGGACGGGGGCTGAAGCTTTCTTT.

The gene calls are TRBV2 and TRBJ2-3; possible D gene TRBD1, 6 bases. There are 13 residues in the CDR3. V dropped 10 bases and J dropped 1 base, with 12 bases sitting between them. Germline CDR1 SNHLY, CDR2 FYNNEI. The CDR3 loop is CATSRGRTDTQYF. CDR3 sequence (DNA): TGTGCCACCAGCAGGGGCCGCACAGATACGCAGTATTTT.

The chain carries TRBV4-1 and TRBJ2-7; TRBD2 agrees at 11 bases. The ends lost 2 bases at V and 3 bases at J; junction bases unmatched: 6. The CDR3 sequence is 16 residues long. Germline V gives CDR1 MGHRA, CDR2 YSYEKL. The CDR3 DNA sequence: TGCGCCAGCAGCCAACTCGGGACTAGCGGCCTCTACGAGCAGTACTTC. Translated: CASSQLGTSGLYEQYF.

The rearrangement joins TRBV28 to TRBJ1-1; the D gene is possibly TRBD1 (6 bases). V lost 7 bases and J 2 bases, leaving 14 bases between the germline ends. This CDR3 is 14 amino acids long. Germline lookup yields CDR1 MDHEN and CDR2 SYDVKM. CDR3 sequence reads: CASTSGVANTEAFF. CDR3 bases: TGTGCCAGCACCTCAGGGGTGGCAAACACTGAAGCTTTCTTT.

The chain links TRBV27 to TRBJ2-2, with D unclear. The germline CDR1 and CDR2 sequences are MNHEY and SMNVEV (reference sequence). V dropped 6 bases and J dropped 0 bases, with 11 bases sitting between them. The CDR3 spans 15 residues. The CDR3 nucleotides are TGTGCCAGCAGAACGGCGGCCCCGAACACCGGGGAGCTGTTTTTT. It translates to CASRTAAPNTGELFF.

The chain links TRBV27 to TRBJ1-6; 11 bases match TRBD1. J gave up 7 bases and V 8 bases, and 7 bases lay outside the gene matches. The CDR3 spans 15 residues. Germline CDR1 MNHEY, CDR2 SMNVEV (reference sequence). This CDR3 is CASAAGTGGNSPLHF. The CDR3 region has the DNA TGTGCCAGCGCCGCCGGGACAGGGGGAAATTCACCCCTCCACTTT.

The rearrangement links TRBV5-1 to TRBJ1-5, with a tentative D call TRBD1 (6 bases). This CDR3 has 15 amino acids. V was cut by 4 bases and J by 0 bases, with 11 bases left in between. From germline, CDR1 is SGHRS and CDR2 YFSETQ. CDR3: CASSPTGTSNQPQHF. The CDR3 nucleotides read TGCGCCAGCAGCCCTACAGGGACTAGCAATCAGCCCCAGCATTTT.

This clone was recorded once. This chain links TRBV11-2 with TRBJ2-3, with TRBD2 as a possible D gene (5 bases). The V gene lost 0 bases and the J gene lost 6 bases, with 7 bases spanning the gap. CDR1 is SGHAT and CDR2 is FQNNGV in the germline V gene. The CDR3 sequence is 13 residues long. The CDR3 bases are TGTGCCAGCAGCTTAGATCGGAGGGATACGCAGTATTTT. Its protein product is CASSLDRRDTQYF.

This chain connects TRBV12-3 or TRBV12-4 to TRBJ1-2; D is undetermined. The V gene lost 6 bases and the J gene lost 4 bases, with 12 bases spanning the gap. This CDR3 region has 13 residues. This chain's CDR3 is CASSEPTGYGYTF. CDR3 coding DNA: TGTGCCAGCAGCGAGCCTACTGGCTATGGCTACACCTTC.

The genes are TRBV3-1 (or the pseudogene TRBV3-2) and TRBJ2-7; 9 bases match TRBD2. Germline V gene data show CDR1 as LGHDT and CDR2 as YNNKEL (reference sequence). V lost 4 bases and J lost 5; bases outside the gene matches: 6. CDR3 length equals 14 residues. CDR3 DNA sequence: TGTGCCAGCAGCCTTAGCGGGAGTTTTAACGAGCAGTACTTC. Its protein product is CASSLSGSFNEQYF.

This chain links TRBV5-6 with TRBJ1-5; D is unresolved. The CDR3 contains 15 residues. Germline V gene sequence: CDR1 SGHDT, CDR2 YYEEEE. Trimming took 1 base from V and 5 from J, leaving 13 bases between them. The CDR3 is CASSLRSSRDQPQHF. Written as DNA, the CDR3 is TGTGCCAGCAGCTTGCGTAGTAGCAGAGATCAGCCCCAGCATTTT.

V and J are TRBV19 and TRBJ2-1; 8 nucleotides line up with TRBD2. This CDR3 spans 15 amino acids. V lost 3 bases to trimming and J lost 0 bases; unmatched junction nucleotides: 1. Germline CDR1 LNHDA, CDR2 SQIVND (reference sequence). This CDR3 is CASSMSGSSYNEQFF. CDR3 nucleotides: TGTGCCAGTAGTATGAGCGGGAGCTCCTACAATGAGCAGTTCTTC.

The chain links TRBV9 to TRBJ2-7, with 8 nucleotides matching TRBD1. The CDR3 loop spans 14 amino acids. Germline lookup yields CDR1 SGDLS and CDR2 YYNGEE. V was clipped by 4 bases and J by 2 bases; unmatched bases: 5. The CDR3: CASSTQTGAYEQYF. Here the CDR3 DNA reads TGTGCCAGCAGCACTCAGACAGGGGCCTACGAGCAGTACTTC.

This chain joins TRBV19 and TRBJ2-4; 7 bases are shared with TRBD1. Germline assignment: CDR1 LNHDA and CDR2 SQIVND (reference sequence). The CDR3 consists of 14 residues. V gave up 1 base and J gave up 7 bases; unmatched junction bases: 4. CDR3 protein: CASSIVGGANIQYF. The CDR3 DNA sequence: TGTGCCAGTAGTATAGTAGGGGGCGCGAACATTCAGTACTTC.

The rearrangement uses TRBV5-1 and TRBJ1-4; TRBD1 matches at 9 bases. CDR1 is SGHRS, CDR2 YFSETQ, per germline. V trimming: 3 bases; J trimming: 5 bases; junction bases outside the gene matches: 2. The CDR3 has 14 residues. Here the CDR3 reads CASSSDRGNEKLFF. The CDR3 DNA sequence: TGCGCCAGCAGCTCGGACAGGGGCAATGAAAAACTGTTTTTT. Supplemented by reference TRBV5-1 and TRBJ1-4, the full variable domain reads KAGVTQTPRYLIKTRGQQVTLSCSPISGHRSVSWYQQTPGQGLQFLFEYFSETQRNKGNFPGRFSGRQFSNSRSEMNVSTLELGDSALYLCASSSDRGNEKLFFGSGTQLSVL.

V gene TRBV5-1 combines with J gene TRBJ2-1, with a weak D call TRBD2 (6 bases). In germline, CDR1 is SGHRS, CDR2 YFSETQ. V was trimmed by 0 bases and J by 5 bases, leaving 9 bases between them. The CDR3 consists of 14 residues. CDR3 in amino acids: CASSLVGGDNEQFF. CDR3 coding DNA: TGCGCCAGCAGCTTGGTCGGCGGGGACAATGAGCAGTTCTTC. The variable domain in full, completed from reference TRBV5-1 and TRBJ2-1, reads KAGVTQTPRYLIKTRGQQVTLSCSPISGHRSVSWYQQTPGQGLQFLFEYFSETQRNKGNFPGRFSGRQFSNSRSEMNVSTLELGDSALYLCASSLVGGDNEQFFGPGTRLTVL.

The gene calls are TRBV5-1 and TRBJ2-5; the D gene is possibly TRBD1 (6 bases). V was pared by 2 bases and J by 1 base, with 12 bases between. From germline, CDR1 is SGHRS and CDR2 YFSETQ. CDR3 length equals 15 residues. CDR3 DNA: TGCGCCAGCAGCTTTTCGGTAGGGGGCCAAGAGACCCAGTACTTC. This encodes CASSFSVGGQETQYF.

This clone was observed a few times. V is TRBV27 and J is TRBJ1-1; TRBD1 aligns across 7 bases. Germline lookup yields CDR1 MNHEY and CDR2 SMNVEV (reference sequence). Trimming removed 8 bases from V and 1 base from J; junction bases left unmatched: 7. The CDR3 is made up of 14 amino acids. This CDR3 is CASQMTGKNTEAFF. The CDR3 nucleotides are TGTGCCAGCCAAATGACAGGGAAGAACACTGAAGCTTTCTTT.

This sequence joins TRBV12-3 or TRBV12-4 and TRBJ1-2; possible D gene TRBD1, 5 bases. The length of the CDR3 is 13 residues. V was cut by 3 bases and J by 6 bases, with 11 bases left in between. CDR3 region: CASSFLGRDGYTF. The CDR3 DNA sequence: TGTGCCAGCAGTTTCCTCGGCAGGGATGGCTACACCTTC.

The rearrangement uses TRBV19 and TRBJ2-1; the match to TRBD2 covers 8 bases. Germline CDR1 reads LNHDA; CDR2 reads SQIVND (reference sequence). V was pared by 3 bases and J by 1 base, with 5 bases of the junction left unmatched. The CDR3 loop spans 16 amino acids. This CDR3 is CASSISAGGSYNEQFF. The DNA for the CDR3 is TGTGCCAGTAGTATCAGCGCGGGGGGTTCCTACAATGAGCAGTTCTTC.

The chain recombines TRBV7-9 with TRBJ2-5, with 7 bases fitting TRBD1. V dropped 7 bases and J dropped 2; count of bases not matched to a gene: 10. CDR3 length: 15 residues. Germline lookup yields CDR1 SEHNR and CDR2 FQNEAQ (reference sequence). As DNA, the CDR3 is TGTGCCAGCAAAAACAGGGGCGAATTTCAAGAGACCCAGTACTTC. Its translation is CASKNRGEFQETQYF.

The rearrangement links TRBV19 to TRBJ1-1, with a tentative D call TRBD1 (6 bases). Per the germline V gene, CDR1 is LNHDA and CDR2 is SQIVND (reference sequence). The CDR3 spans 15 residues. V dropped 3 bases and J dropped 3 bases, with 14 bases sitting between them. The CDR3 region is CASSMDSPGYTEAFF. As DNA, the CDR3 is TGTGCCAGTAGTATGGACAGCCCAGGGTACACTGAAGCTTTCTTT.

V and J are TRBV19 and TRBJ1-2; maybe TRBD1 (5 bases). CDR1 and CDR2 from the germline V gene are LNHDA and SQIVND (reference sequence). The CDR3 covers 15 residues. V lost 1 base and J lost 1, with 10 bases in between. CDR3 protein: CASSIGQGRNYGYTF. The CDR3 nucleotides read TGTGCCAGTAGTATAGGCCAGGGCCGTAACTATGGCTACACCTTC.

CDR3 nucleotides: TGTGCCAGCAGTGTCAGGGGAACGAACACTGAAGCTTTCTTT. Its protein product is CASSVRGTNTEAFF. The chain employs TRBV2 and TRBJ1-1; D is possibly TRBD1 (6 bases). The V end was cut by 4 bases, the J end by 1 base, with 10 bases between. Germline V gives CDR1 SNHLY, CDR2 FYNNEI. The CDR3 length is 14 residues.

Here the CDR3 reads CASSRALVQGTGGELFF. The DNA for the CDR3 is TGTGCCAGTAGTAGGGCCCTAGTACAGGGAACGGGCGGGGAGCTGTTTTTT. The rearrangement joins TRBV19 to TRBJ2-2; D possibly corresponds to TRBD1 (6 bases). CDR1 and CDR2 from the germline V gene are LNHDA and SQIVND (reference sequence). The CDR3 extends over 17 amino acids. Trimming removed 4 bases at V and 7 bases at J, with 22 bases between.

Details on this clone: The same CDR3 is also encoded by other DNA sequences in this sample. The chain links TRBV7-9 to TRBJ1-3, with no clear D. The length of the CDR3 is 14 residues. The V gene lost 2 bases and the J gene lost 2 bases, with 7 bases spanning the gap. Germline V CDR1 and CDR2: SEHNR, FQNEAQ (reference sequence). CDR3 amino acids: CASSLSIAGNTIYF. CDR3 coding DNA: TGTGCCAGCAGCTTAAGCATAGCTGGAAACACCATATATTTT.

The rearrangement links TRBV5-1 to TRBJ2-5; unclear D gene. V lost 0 bases, J lost 3 bases, and 6 bases lay in between. This CDR3 has 13 amino acids. The germline CDR1 and CDR2 sequences are SGHRS and YFSETQ. The CDR3 DNA follows: TGCGCCAGCAGCTTGGGCAGCGAAGAGACCCAGTACTTC. It specifies CASSLGSEETQYF.

CDR3 DNA sequence: TGTGCCAGCAGCTTAGCGCGCTATGGCTACACCTTC. Encoded protein: CASSLARYGYTF. The rearrangement links TRBV7-9 to TRBJ1-2; no definite D call. The germline gives CDR1 SEHNR, CDR2 FQNEAQ (reference sequence). This CDR3 has 12 residues. The ends were cut back, 0 bases at V and 4 bases at J, with 3 bases in the middle.

The rearrangement joins TRBV30 to TRBJ1-5; unclear D gene. Germline CDR1 GTSNPN, CDR2 SVGIG (reference sequence). The CDR3 consists of 19 residues. Trimming stripped 0 bases from V and 3 bases from J, with 24 bases between. The CDR3 DNA follows: TGTGCCTGGAGTGTACCGTGGGGAACCCCACTAGACCCCAATCAGCCCCAGCATTTT. It yields the protein CAWSVPWGTPLDPNQPQHF.

This clone showed up just once. The chain carries TRBV3-1 (or the pseudogene TRBV3-2) and TRBJ2-1, with a possible D match to TRBD2 (7 bases). Trimming stripped 1 base from V and 2 bases from J, with 15 bases between. CDR1 is LGHDT and CDR2 is YNNKEL in the germline V gene (reference sequence). The CDR3 covers 17 residues. The CDR3 protein is CASSQGGGGSAYNEQFF. The CDR3 DNA reads as TGTGCCAGCAGCCAAGGGGGGGGCGGGAGTGCCTACAATGAGCAGTTCTTC.